The text below deals with one TCR beta chain. Its specificity is unknown. This specimen comes from a study of radiation and T cells in renal cell carcinoma. TCRdb's copy holds only in-frame clones and misses some; the assay was immunoSEQ multiplex PCR. The profile covers some 31,000 clones, with 81% appearing a single time and roughly 30% taken by the ten largest. Time point specified: blood 4 weeks post-SBRT, at nephrectomy. Noted treatment: 15 Gy SBRT to primary tumor, nephrectomy 4 weeks later. Nephrectomy followed 15 Gy stereotactic body radiation by 4 weeks. Radiation-treated patients gave blood at baseline, week 2 and week 4. The tumor was a clear cell renal cell carcinoma. From germline, CDR1 is SGHRS and CDR2 YFSETQ. The CDR3 runs to 19 residues. J was trimmed by 4 bases and V by 0 bases; bases with no gene match: 14. Study observations and caveats: Top tumor clonotypes rose in blood 2 weeks post-radiation, then contracted.

Sequenced material: blood, taken from a patient whose treatment included radiotherapy and nephrectomy. V usage is TRBV5-1 and J usage is TRBJ2-1; 9 bases match TRBD2. This receptor was obtained from a man in his 60s with renal cell carcinoma. CDR3 DNA sequence: TGCGCCAGCAGCTTGGGCTGGAACGTAGCGGGGGAAATATACAATGAGCAGTTCTTC. Translating it yields CASSLGWNVAGEIYNEQFF.